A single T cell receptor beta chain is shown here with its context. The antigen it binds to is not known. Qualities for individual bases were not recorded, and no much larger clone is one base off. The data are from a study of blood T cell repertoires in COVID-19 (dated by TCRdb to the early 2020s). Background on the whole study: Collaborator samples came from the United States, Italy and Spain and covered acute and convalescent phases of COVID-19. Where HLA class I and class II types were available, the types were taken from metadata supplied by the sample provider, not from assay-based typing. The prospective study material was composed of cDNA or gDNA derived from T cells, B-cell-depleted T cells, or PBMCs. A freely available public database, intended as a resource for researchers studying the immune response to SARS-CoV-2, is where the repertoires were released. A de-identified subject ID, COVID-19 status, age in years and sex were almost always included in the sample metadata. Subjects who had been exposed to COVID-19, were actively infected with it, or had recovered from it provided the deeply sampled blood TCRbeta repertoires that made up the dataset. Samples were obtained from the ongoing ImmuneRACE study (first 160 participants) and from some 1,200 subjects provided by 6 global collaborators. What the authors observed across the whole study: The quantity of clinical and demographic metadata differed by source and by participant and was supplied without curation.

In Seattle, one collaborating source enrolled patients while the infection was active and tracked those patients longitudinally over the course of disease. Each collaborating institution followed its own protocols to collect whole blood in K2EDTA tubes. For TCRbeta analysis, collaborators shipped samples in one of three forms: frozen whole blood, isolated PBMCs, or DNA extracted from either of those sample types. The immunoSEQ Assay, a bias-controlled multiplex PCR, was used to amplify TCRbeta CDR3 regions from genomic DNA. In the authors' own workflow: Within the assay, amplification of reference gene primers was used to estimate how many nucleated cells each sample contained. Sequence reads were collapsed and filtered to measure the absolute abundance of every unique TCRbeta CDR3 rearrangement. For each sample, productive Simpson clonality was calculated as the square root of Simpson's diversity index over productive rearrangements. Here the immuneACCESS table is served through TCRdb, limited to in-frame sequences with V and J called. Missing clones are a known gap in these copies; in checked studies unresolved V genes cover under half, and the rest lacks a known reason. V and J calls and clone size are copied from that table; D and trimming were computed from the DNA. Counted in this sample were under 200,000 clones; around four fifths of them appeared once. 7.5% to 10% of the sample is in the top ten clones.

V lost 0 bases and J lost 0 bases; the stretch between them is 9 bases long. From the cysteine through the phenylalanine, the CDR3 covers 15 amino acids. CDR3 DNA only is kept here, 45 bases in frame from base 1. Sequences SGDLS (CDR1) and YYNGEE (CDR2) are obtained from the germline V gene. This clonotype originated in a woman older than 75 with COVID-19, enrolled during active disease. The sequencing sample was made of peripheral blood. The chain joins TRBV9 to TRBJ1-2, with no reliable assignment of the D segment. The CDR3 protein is CASSVAGGTNYGYTF. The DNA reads TGTGCCAGCAGCGTAGCAGGAGGAACTAACTATGGCTACACCTTC.